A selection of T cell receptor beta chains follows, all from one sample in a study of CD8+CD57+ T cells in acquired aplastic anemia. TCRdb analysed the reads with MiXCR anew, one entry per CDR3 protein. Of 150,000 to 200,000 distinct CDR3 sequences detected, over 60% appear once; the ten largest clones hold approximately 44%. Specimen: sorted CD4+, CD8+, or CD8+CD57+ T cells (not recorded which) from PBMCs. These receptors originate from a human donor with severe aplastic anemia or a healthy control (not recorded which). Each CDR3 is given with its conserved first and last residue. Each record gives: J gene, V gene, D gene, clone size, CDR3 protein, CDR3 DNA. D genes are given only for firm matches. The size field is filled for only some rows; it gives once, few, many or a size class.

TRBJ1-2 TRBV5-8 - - CASSSHGSPVGYGYTF TGTGCCAGCAGCTCCCACGGCTCCCCGGTAGGCTATGGCTACACCTTC
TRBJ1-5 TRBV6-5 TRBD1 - CASKGTGNQPQHF TGTGCCAGCAAGGGGACAGGCAATCAGCCCCAGCATTTT
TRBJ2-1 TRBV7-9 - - CASSSEQGQFF TGTGCCAGCAGCTCAGAACAGGGGCAGTTCTTC
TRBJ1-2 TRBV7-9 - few CASSSTEGYTF TGTGCCAGCAGCTCCACAGAGGGCTACACCTTC
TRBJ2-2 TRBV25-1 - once CASSDLDTGELFF TGTGCCAGCAGTGATCTGGACACCGGGGAGCTGTTTTTT
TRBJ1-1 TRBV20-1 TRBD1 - CSGGQGANTEAFF TGCTCTGGTGGTCAGGGGGCGAACACTGAAGCTTTCTTT
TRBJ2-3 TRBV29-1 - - CSVARGPTDTQYF TGCAGCGTTGCGCGGGGGCCCACAGATACGCAGTATTTT
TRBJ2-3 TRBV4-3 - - CASSQDHILTDTQYF TGCGCCAGCAGCCAAGATCACATTCTCACAGATACGCAGTATTTT
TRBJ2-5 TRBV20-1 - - CSAGPAGQETQYF TGCAGTGCCGGACCGGCGGGACAAGAGACCCAGTACTTC
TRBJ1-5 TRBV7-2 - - CASSLALGPQHF TGTGCCAGCAGCTTAGCGCTAGGACCCCAGCATTTT
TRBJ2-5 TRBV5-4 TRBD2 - CASSLGLAGASGTQYF TGTGCCAGCAGCTTGGGGCTAGCGGGGGCCAGCGGGACCCAGTACTTC
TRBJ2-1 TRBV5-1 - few CASSAAPSTSYNEQFF TGTGCCAGCAGCGCAGCCCCATCGACCTCCTACAATGAGCAGTTCTTC
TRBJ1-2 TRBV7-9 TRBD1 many CASSPLFQGDGYTF TGTGCCAGCAGCCCCCTATTCCAGGGGGATGGCTACACCTTC
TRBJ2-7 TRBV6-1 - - CASSEKKGSYDQYF TGTGCCAGCAGTGAGAAGAAGGGATCCTACGATCAGTACTTC
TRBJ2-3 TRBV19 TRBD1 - CASRVRQGLPDTQYF TGTGCCAGTAGGGTCCGACAGGGCCTTCCAGATACGCAGTATTTT
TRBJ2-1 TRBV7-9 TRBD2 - CASWDYDNEQFF TGTGCCAGCTGGGACTATGACAATGAGCAGTTCTTC
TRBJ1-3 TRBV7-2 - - CASSLGTAASGNTIYF TGTGCCAGCAGCTTAGGGACCGCAGCCTCTGGAAACACCATATATTTT
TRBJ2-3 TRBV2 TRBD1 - CATRTGVGGTDTQYF TGTGCCACCCGGACAGGGGTGGGAGGCACAGATACGCAGTATTTT
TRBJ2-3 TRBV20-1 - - CSARDWTNTDTQYF TGCAGTGCTAGAGATTGGACTAACACAGATACGCAGTATTTT
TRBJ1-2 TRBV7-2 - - CASSSQLGRNYGYTF TGTGCCAGCAGCTCCCAACTGGGCAGGAACTATGGCTACACCTTC
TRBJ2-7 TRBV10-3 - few CAISRLDSYEQYF TGTGCCATCAGTCGACTGGACTCCTACGAGCAGTACTTC
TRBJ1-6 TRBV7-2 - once CASSTRTRGSPLHF TGTGCCAGCAGCACCCGGACACGAGGTTCACCCCTCCACTTT
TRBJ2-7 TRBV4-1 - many CASSQENLRGEQYF TGCGCCAGCAGCCAAGAAAACCTCCGGGGGGAGCAGTACTTC
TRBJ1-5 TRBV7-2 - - CASSSGAGQPQHF TGTGCCAGCAGCTCCGGGGCGGGGCAGCCCCAGCATTTT
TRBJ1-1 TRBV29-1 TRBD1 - CSVENRQGSEAFF TGCAGCGTAGAGAACCGACAGGGCTCCGAAGCTTTCTTT
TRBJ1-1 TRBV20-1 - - CSARLRERDEAFF TGCAGTGCTAGGTTGAGGGAGCGGGATGAAGCTTTCTTT
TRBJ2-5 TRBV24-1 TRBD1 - CATSDPNRGHGETQYF TGTGCCACCAGTGACCCAAACAGGGGGCACGGAGAGACCCAGTACTTC
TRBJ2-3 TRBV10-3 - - CAISESAAASTDTQYF TGTGCCATCAGTGAGTCTGCGGCGGCGTCCACAGATACGCAGTATTTT
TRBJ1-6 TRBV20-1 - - CSARGANSALHF TGCAGTGCTAGGGGAGCGAATTCAGCCCTCCACTTT
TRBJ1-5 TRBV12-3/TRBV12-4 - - CASSFSRDYQPQHF TGTGCCAGCAGTTTTAGTAGGGATTATCAGCCCCAGCATTTT
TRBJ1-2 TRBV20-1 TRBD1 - CSARDPGQVFGYTF TGCAGTGCTAGAGATCCGGGACAGGTGTTTGGCTACACCTTC
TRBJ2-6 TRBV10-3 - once CAHTGGGTGANVLTF TGTGCCCACACGGGTGGGGGTACTGGGGCCAACGTCCTGACTTTC
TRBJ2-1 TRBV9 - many CASSVATGSLGEQFF TGTGCCAGCAGCGTAGCTACGGGGTCTCTAGGGGAGCAGTTCTTC
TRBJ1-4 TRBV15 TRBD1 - CATSPQGQGVRKLFF TGTGCCACCAGCCCCCAGGGACAGGGAGTGAGGAAACTGTTTTTT
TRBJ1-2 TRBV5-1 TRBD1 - CASSLVPRTGASEGYTF TGCGCCAGCAGCTTGGTCCCAAGGACAGGGGCCTCGGAGGGCTACACCTTC
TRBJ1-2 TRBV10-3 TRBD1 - CAISEGARNYGYTF TGTGCCATCAGCGAGGGGGCGCGGAACTATGGCTACACCTTC
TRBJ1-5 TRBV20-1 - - CSARDRKGGKNQPQHF TGCAGTGCTAGAGATCGGAAGGGGGGCAAAAATCAGCCCCAGCATTTT
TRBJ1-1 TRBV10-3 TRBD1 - CAIREDRGNTEAFF TGTGCCATCAGGGAAGACAGGGGGAACACTGAAGCTTTCTTT
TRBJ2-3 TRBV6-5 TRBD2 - CASSYFSGSTDTQCF TGTGCCAGCAGTTACTTTAGCGGGAGCACAGATACGCAGTGTTTT
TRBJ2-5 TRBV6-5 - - CASTDRIETQYF TGTGCCAGCACCGACAGGATCGAGACCCAGTACTTC
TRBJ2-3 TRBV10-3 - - CAISESGGPLATQYF TGTGCCATCAGTGAGTCGGGGGGCCCCTTGGCTACGCAGTATTTT
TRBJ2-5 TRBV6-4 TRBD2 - CASSDSGLDRETQYF TGTGCCAGCAGTGACTCGGGACTAGATAGAGAGACCCAGTACTTC
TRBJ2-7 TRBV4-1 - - CASSSSDDEQYF TGCGCCAGCAGCAGCAGTGATGACGAGCAGTACTTC
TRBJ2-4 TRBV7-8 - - CASSLGGSDIQYF TGTGCCAGCAGCTTAGGGGGCAGTGACATTCAGTACTTC
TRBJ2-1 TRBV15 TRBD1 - CATSRFPGQGLNEQFF TGTGCCACCAGCAGATTCCCGGGACAGGGGTTGAATGAGCAGTTCTTC
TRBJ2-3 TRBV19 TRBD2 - CASSARGVTSGASTDTQYF TGTGCCAGTAGTGCACGGGGGGTTACTAGCGGGGCGAGCACAGATACGCAGTATTTT
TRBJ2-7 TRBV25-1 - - CASSEEWGSYEQYF TGTGCCAGCAGTGAAGAATGGGGATCCTACGAGCAGTACTTC
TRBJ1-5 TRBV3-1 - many CASSQDEGNSNQPQHF TGTGCCAGCAGCCAAGACGAAGGGAATAGCAATCAGCCCCAGCATTTT
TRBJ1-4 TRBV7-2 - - CASTSDSRIGGKLFF TGTGCCAGCACCTCGGACAGCCGAATAGGTGGAAAACTGTTTTTT
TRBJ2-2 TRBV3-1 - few CASAPGGSANTGELFF TGTGCCAGCGCCCCGGGGGGCAGCGCGAACACCGGGGAGCTGTTTTTT